This note documents a single T cell receptor (beta chain) sequence. This specimen belongs to a study of T cells in tumors after PD-1 blockade. TCRdb's copy holds only in-frame clones and misses some; the assay was immunoSEQ multiplex PCR. Found here are tens of thousands of clones, approximately 73% of them singletons; the top ten hold roughly 37%. The CDR3 consists of 15 residues. The germline gives CDR1 LNHDA, CDR2 SQIVND (reference sequence). V dropped 4 bases and J dropped 5 bases, with 15 bases sitting between them. This chain links TRBV19 with TRBJ2-1; no firm D call. The clonotype comes from a human donor with basal cell carcinoma. Sequenced material: PBMCs, taken after anti-PD-1 treatment. The chain's CDR3 is CASSTVSRLDNEQFF. In nucleotides, the CDR3 is TGTGCCAGTAGTACCGTCTCACGTCTGGACAATGAGCAGTTCTTC.